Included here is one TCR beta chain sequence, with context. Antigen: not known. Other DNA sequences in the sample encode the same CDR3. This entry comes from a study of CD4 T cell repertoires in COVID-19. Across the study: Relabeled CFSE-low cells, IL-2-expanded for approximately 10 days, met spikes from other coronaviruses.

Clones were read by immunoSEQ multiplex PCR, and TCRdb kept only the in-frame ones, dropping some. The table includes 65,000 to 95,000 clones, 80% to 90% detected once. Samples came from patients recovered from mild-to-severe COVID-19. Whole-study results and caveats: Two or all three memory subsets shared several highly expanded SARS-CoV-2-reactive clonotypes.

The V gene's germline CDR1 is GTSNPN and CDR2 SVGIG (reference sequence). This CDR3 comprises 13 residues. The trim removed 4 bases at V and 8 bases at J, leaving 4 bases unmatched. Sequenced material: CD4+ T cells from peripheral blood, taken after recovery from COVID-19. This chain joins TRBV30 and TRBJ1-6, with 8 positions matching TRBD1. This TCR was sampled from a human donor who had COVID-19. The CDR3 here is CAWNGQGDSPLHF. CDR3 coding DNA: TGTGCCTGGAACGGACAGGGCGATTCACCCCTCCACTTT. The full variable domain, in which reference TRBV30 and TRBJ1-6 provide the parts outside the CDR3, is SQTIHQWPATLVQPVGSPLSLECTVEGTSNPNLYWYRQAAGRGLQLLFYSVGIGQISSEVPQNLSASRPQDRQFILSSKKLLLSDSGFYLCAWNGQGDSPLHFGNGTRLTVT.